Sequencing of this T cell receptor beta chain was carried out in a study of cytomegalovirus exposure and HLA in healthy donors. This clone appeared a few times. Amplification used 60 Vbeta primers and 13 Jbeta primers. Original processing notes: Roughly 81 million unique TCR beta chains, 9 million to 12 million shared, were counted in a later analysis. The repertoire was sequenced with immunoSEQ multiplex PCR; TCRdb's copy has only in-frame clones and lacks some. Clonal size and the V and J genes are those of that table, whereas D and trimming came from the DNA. In the table there are under 150,000 clones, more than 70% of which are singletons. Per germline, CDR1 MDHEN and CDR2 SYDVKM. The ends were cut back, 4 bases at V and 2 bases at J, with 14 bases in the middle. The CDR3 sequence is 15 residues long.

The V and J genes are TRBV28 and TRBJ1-1; D perhaps matches TRBD1 (5 bases). The sequencing input was PBMCs. The source is a woman in her 50s in good health and CMV-seropositive. DNA of the CDR3: TGTGCCAGCAGTTCCCACCCTCAGGGAAACACTGAAGCTTTCTTT. Amino acids: CASSSHPQGNTEAFF.